The text below deals with one T cell receptor (beta chain). Its target is not known. RNA was isolated and reverse transcribed to cDNA, the sequencing template. The method was immunoSEQ multiplex PCR; TCRdb's version includes in-frame clones alone and lacks a portion of them. The sample carries about 150,000 clones, roughly 48% recorded once. Germline CDR1 is SGHRS and CDR2 is YFSETQ. There are 14 residues in the CDR3. V lost 3 bases and J lost 3, with 10 bases in between. This sample stems from a study of CD8+ T cells in alopecia areata. Study-wide points: Clonality in lesional scalp, especially alopecia totalis/universalis, exceeded that of normal scalp.

The sequenced sample consisted of CD4+ T cells sorted from blood. V and J are TRBV5-1 and TRBJ1-5; tentative D call: TRBD1 (5 bases). This receptor was obtained from a human donor with alopecia areata. The CDR3 DNA reads TGCGCCAGCAGCTACGGGACGGACAATCAGCCCCAGCATTTT. This gives the protein CASSYGTDNQPQHF.